One and the same sample provided the 25 T cell receptor beta chains below, sequenced in a study of blood T cell repertoires in COVID-19. Sequencing was performed with immunoSEQ multiplex PCR; in TCRdb, only in-frame clones are kept and a portion is missing. The table shows about 670,000 clones, with about nine tenths occurring only once. Sequencing was performed on peripheral blood. The receptors were sampled from a woman between 18 and 30 years old with acute or convalescent COVID-19.

This clone was seen only a few times. This chain links TRBV7-8 with TRBJ1-2, with D maybe TRBD1 (6 bases). The V end lost 5 bases, the J end lost 4 bases, and 14 bases lay between the germline ends. This CDR3 has 14 amino acids. CDR1 is SGHVS and CDR2 is FQNEAQ in the germline V gene. The CDR3 loop is CASSGRQVGYGYTF. CDR3 sequence (DNA): TGTGCCAGCAGCGGGCGACAGGTTGGCTATGGCTACACCTTC.

The V call is TRBV9, the J call TRBJ2-3, with TRBD2 identical over 12 bases. Germline CDR1 SGDLS, CDR2 YYNGEE. The CDR3 spans 16 residues. Unmatched junction bases numbered 4, after V lost 0 bases and J lost 5 bases. CDR3 loop: CASSVGLAGDEDTQYF. The DNA for the CDR3 is TGTGCCAGCAGCGTAGGACTAGCGGGGGACGAAGATACGCAGTATTTT.

CDR3 nucleotide sequence: TGTGCCAGCAGTACGCGAGAGACCCAGTACTTC. It specifies CASSTRETQYF. The chain joins TRBV28 to TRBJ2-5; D is unclear. Per the germline V gene, CDR1 is MDHEN and CDR2 is SYDVKM. The CDR3 consists of 11 residues. V lost 5 bases and J 4 bases, leaving 5 bases between the germline ends.

The chain carries TRBV24-1 and TRBJ1-2; possible D gene TRBD1, 5 bases. The CDR3 has 17 amino acids. The V end lost 4 bases, the J end lost 4 bases, and 21 bases lay between the germline ends. CDR1 is KGHDR, CDR2 SFDVKD, per germline. The CDR3 DNA reads as TGTGCCACCAGTGACTCTAAAGGCCAGGGTTTAGGCTATGGCTACACCTTC. Its translation: CATSDSKGQGLGYGYTF.

The chain couples TRBV5-1 to TRBJ1-5; 7 bases are shared with TRBD1. Germline values: CDR1 SGHRS, CDR2 YFSETQ. The CDR3 contains 15 residues. J gave up 2 bases and V 2 bases, and 4 bases lay outside the gene matches. In DNA, the CDR3 is TGCGCCAGCAGCTTTGAGGGGGCAGGCAATCAGCCCCAGCATTTT. As protein: CASSFEGAGNQPQHF.

In this sample, this clone turned up once. The chain combines TRBV7-9 with TRBJ1-6; 8 bases agree with TRBD1. Germline V gives CDR1 SEHNR, CDR2 FQNEAQ (reference sequence). The ends lost 5 bases at V and 6 bases at J; junction bases unmatched: 3. The CDR3 is made up of 14 amino acids. CDR3 region: CASSIQGGNSPLHF. For the CDR3, the DNA is TGTGCCAGCAGCATACAGGGGGGTAATTCACCCCTCCACTTT.

The chain has TRBV12-3 or TRBV12-4 and TRBJ1-1, with a possible D match to TRBD1 (6 bases). Trimming took off 8 bases at V and 5 bases at J, with 12 bases between the two ends. CDR3 size: 12 residues. For the CDR3, the DNA is TGTGCCAGCTTACAGGGCCAAACTGAAGCTTTCTTT. Its protein is CASLQGQTEAFF.

This chain joins TRBV6-5 and TRBJ2-7; TRBD1 agrees at 7 bases. The V gene end was trimmed by 6 bases and the J gene end by 0 bases; junction bases not matched to a gene: 8. CDR1 is MNHEY, CDR2 SVGAGI, per germline. The CDR3 totals 15 residues. CDR3: CASRGTGVPSYEQYF. The CDR3 region has the DNA TGTGCCAGCAGGGGAACAGGGGTCCCCTCCTACGAGCAGTACTTC.

The rearrangement uses TRBV12-3 or TRBV12-4 and TRBJ1-2, with D uncertain. V dropped 3 bases and J dropped 7 bases, with 9 bases sitting between them. This CDR3 comprises 12 residues. DNA of the CDR3: TGTGCCAGCAGTTTGAGTGAGGGTGGCTACACCTTC. Translating it yields CASSLSEGGYTF.

The CDR3 is CASSARDYTIYEQYF. In nucleotides, the CDR3 is TGTGCCAGCAGCGCGCGGGACTACACAATCTACGAGCAGTACTTC. This chain joins TRBV9 and TRBJ2-7; TRBD2 matches at 7 bases. The CDR3 is made up of 15 amino acids. The junction had 9 bases not matched to a gene; V was cut back by 3 bases and J by 3 bases. Germline assignment: CDR1 SGDLS and CDR2 YYNGEE.

This clone was observed once. V is TRBV18 and J is TRBJ1-5, with 9 bases matching TRBD1. The length of the CDR3 is 15 residues. Germline V gives CDR1 KGHSH, CDR2 LQKENI. The V gene end was trimmed by 1 base and the J gene end by 4 bases; junction bases not matched to a gene: 2. The CDR3 here is CASSPRGQGNQPQHF. CDR3 DNA: TGTGCCAGCTCACCACGGGGACAGGGTAATCAGCCCCAGCATTTT.

This chain links TRBV28 with TRBJ1-6; 7 bases are a match to TRBD1. This CDR3 is built from 14 residues. The junction had 4 bases not matched to a gene; V was cut back by 3 bases and J by 8 bases. Germline assignment: CDR1 MDHEN and CDR2 SYDVKM. The DNA for the CDR3 is TGTGCCAGCAGTTTTGACAGGGATTATTCACCCCTCCACTTT. Its translation is CASSFDRDYSPLHF. The whole variable domain, remainder taken from reference TRBV28 and TRBJ1-6, is DVKVTQSSRYLVKRTGEKVFLECVQDMDHENMFWYRQDPGLGLRLIYFSYDVKMKEKGDIPEGYSVSREKKERFSLILESASTNQTSMYLCASSFDRDYSPLHFGNGTRLTVT.

This clone was picked up one time. The V call is TRBV18, the J call TRBJ2-7, with 7 bases aligning to TRBD2. Germline assignment: CDR1 KGHSH and CDR2 LQKENI. CDR3 length equals 14 residues. The trim removed 4 bases at V and 3 bases at J, leaving 6 bases unmatched. Here the CDR3 reads CASSLTTSDYEQYF. The CDR3 DNA follows: TGTGCCAGCTCACTAACCACTAGCGACTACGAGCAGTACTTC.

The chain couples TRBV5-6 to TRBJ1-5; maybe TRBD1 (5 bases). The CDR3 runs to 14 residues. V was cut by 2 bases and J by 5 bases, with 11 bases left in between. Germline CDR1 is SGHDT and CDR2 is YYEEEE. The CDR3: CASSFGGEYQPQHF. CDR3 bases: TGTGCCAGCAGCTTTGGGGGGGAGTATCAGCCCCAGCATTTT.

This rearrangement joins TRBV27 to TRBJ1-2; no clear D. There are 15 residues in the CDR3. The germline gives CDR1 MNHEY, CDR2 SMNVEV (reference sequence). V dropped 3 bases and J dropped 7 bases, with 18 bases sitting between them. CDR3 nucleotides: TGTGCCAGCAGTTTTTTCCAATCAGAAATCTCTGGCTACACCTTC. Its translation: CASSFFQSEISGYTF.

In this sample, this clone turned up once. The chain couples TRBV5-1 to TRBJ1-6; 7 nucleotides agree with TRBD1. The V and J ends lost 3 bases and 8 bases, in that order; junction bases with no gene match: 8. Germline V gene data show CDR1 as SGHRS and CDR2 as YFSETQ. There are 15 residues in the CDR3. For the CDR3, the DNA is TGCGCCAGCAGCTGGGACAGATCCTTGGATTCACCCCTCCACTTT. As protein: CASSWDRSLDSPLHF.

The rearrangement links TRBV9 to TRBJ2-3, with 8 bases lining up with TRBD2. CDR1 is SGDLS, CDR2 YYNGEE, per germline. Unmatched junction bases numbered 2, after V lost 2 bases and J lost 0 bases. This CDR3 has 15 residues. CDR3 DNA sequence: TGTGCCAGCAGCGTCGGGGGGGCTAGCACAGATACGCAGTATTTT. Translated, it gives CASSVGGASTDTQYF.

V and J are TRBV9 and TRBJ2-1; 7 bases map to TRBD2. Germline V gene data show CDR1 as SGDLS and CDR2 as YYNGEE. J was trimmed by 9 bases and V by 2 bases; bases with no gene match: 5. CDR3 length equals 13 residues. CDR3 sequence reads: CASSVGGLSEQFF. In DNA, the CDR3 is TGTGCCAGCAGCGTCGGGGGGTTAAGTGAGCAGTTCTTC.

As DNA, the CDR3 is TGCAGCGTCGGAGTCCCGGGAGCTAACTATGGCTACACCTTC. Protein sequence: CSVGVPGANYGYTF. The V and J genes are TRBV29-1 and TRBJ1-2, with D unclear. Germline CDR1 is SQVTM and CDR2 is ANQGSEA. With 6 bases removed from V and 0 bases from J, the gap between germline ends came to 14 bases. The CDR3 runs 14 residues. Complete variable domain (other parts from reference TRBV29-1 and TRBJ1-2): SAVISQKPSRDICQRGTSLTIQCQVDSQVTMMFWYRQQPGQSLTLIATANQGSEATYESGFVIDKFPISRPNLTFSTLTVSNMSPEDSSIYLCSVGVPGANYGYTFGSGTRLTVV.

The J gene is TRBJ1-2, the V gene TRBV3-1 (or the pseudogene TRBV3-2); TRBD1 matches at 7 bases. This CDR3 contains 13 residues. Looked up from germline, CDR1 is LGHDT and CDR2 is YNNKEL (reference sequence). J gave up 4 bases and V 6 bases, and 5 bases lay outside the gene matches. CDR3 in amino acids: CASRHQGVYGYTF. CDR3 nucleotides: TGTGCCAGCAGACACCAGGGGGTCTATGGCTACACCTTC.

The rearrangement links TRBV7-9 to TRBJ1-1; D gene unclear. This CDR3 has 15 residues. Trimming cost V 7 bases and J 3 bases, with 18 bases left between them. Germline loops: CDR1 SEHNR, CDR2 FQNEAQ (reference sequence). The CDR3 coding sequence is TGTGCCAGCAACCGAGCAAGGGCGGGAGACACTGAAGCTTTCTTT. It encodes CASNRARAGDTEAFF. The full variable domain, with the rest looked up from reference TRBV7-9 and TRBJ1-1, is DTGVSQNPRHKITKRGQNVTFRCDPISEHNRLYWYRQTLGQGPEFLTYFQNEAQLEKSRLLSDRFSAERPKGSFSTLEIQRTEQGDSAMYLCASNRARAGDTEAFFGQGTRLTVV.

The J gene is TRBJ1-1, the V gene TRBV7-2; no clear D. With 1 base removed from V and 0 bases from J, the gap between germline ends came to 12 bases. CDR1 and CDR2 from the germline V gene are SGHTA and FQGNSA. CDR3 length: 16 residues. The CDR3 DNA follows: TGTGCCAGCAGCTTAGGGGCCTACTCTATGAACACTGAAGCTTTCTTT. It specifies CASSLGAYSMNTEAFF.

Only a few counts were recorded for this clone. This chain connects TRBV19 to TRBJ2-7, with TRBD1 matching 9 bases. Germline CDR1 reads LNHDA; CDR2 reads SQIVND (reference sequence). The CDR3 consists of 14 residues. With V trimmed by 4 bases and J by 5 bases, 6 bases remained unmatched. The CDR3 bases are TGTGCCAGTAGTACCGGGACAGGGAGGGACGAGCAGTACTTC. Its protein is CASSTGTGRDEQYF.

The chain has TRBV7-2 and TRBJ2-7; 13 bases match TRBD2. V was pared by 6 bases and J by 6 bases, with 11 bases of the junction left unmatched. The CDR3 covers 16 residues. The germline V gene encodes CDR1 SGHTA and CDR2 FQGNSA. This CDR3 is CASSFTGTSGDIEQYF. The CDR3 DNA reads TGTGCCAGCAGTTTTACAGGGACTAGCGGGGATATCGAGCAGTACTTC.

The chain links TRBV9 to TRBJ2-2, with D possibly being TRBD1 (6 bases). This CDR3 comprises 14 residues. Germline V gives CDR1 SGDLS, CDR2 YYNGEE. V was shortened by 0 bases and J by 6 bases, with 9 bases between the two germline ends. Here the CDR3 DNA reads TGTGCCAGCAGCGTAGAAGGGACACCCGGGGAGCTGTTTTTT. This codes for CASSVEGTPGELFF.